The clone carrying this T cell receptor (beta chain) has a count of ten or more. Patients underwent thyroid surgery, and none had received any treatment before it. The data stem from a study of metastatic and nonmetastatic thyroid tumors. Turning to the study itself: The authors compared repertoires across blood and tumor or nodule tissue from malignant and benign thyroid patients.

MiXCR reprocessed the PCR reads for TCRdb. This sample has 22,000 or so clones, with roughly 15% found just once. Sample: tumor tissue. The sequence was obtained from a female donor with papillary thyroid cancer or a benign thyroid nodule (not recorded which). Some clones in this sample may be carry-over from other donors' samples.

The CDR3 DNA sequence: TGTGCCAGCAGCTGGGGGACGGCCGGGGTGCCAAACATTCAGTACTTC. Translated, it gives CASSWGTAGVPNIQYF. This chain links TRBV11-2 with TRBJ2-4; either TRBD1 or TRBD2 may supply D (5 bases each). Trimming removed 4 bases at V and 6 bases at J, with 19 bases between. The CDR3 spans 16 residues. Germline CDR1 and CDR2: SGHAT and FQNNGV.